This TCR beta chain was sequenced for a study of shared clonotypes between healthy human individuals (dated by TCRdb to the early 2020s). With respect to the entire study: A couple of women and a few men aged 18 to 49 years were included in the cohort. Per donor, leukapheresis produced somewhere between about 0.85 and 9.5 billion PBMCs. Different laboratories and diverse techniques were used to prepare libraries and sequence TCR repertoires, to increase sequencing depth and limit assay-specific biases. To estimate repertoire size and how much clonotypes are shared between individuals, the study performed deep sequencing of blood TCR repertoires from a few healthy adults. For each donor, CD4 naive and CD4 memory were each run on three plates, CD8 naive on two plates, and CD8 memory on one plate.

CD8 naive samples consisted of CD45RO-negative cells that were positively selected for CCR7, yielding a CD45RA+CCR7+ population without TemRA cells. Donors were healthy HIV-negative adults with no recently reported acute infections or vaccinations. Only Caucasian adults living in Nashville, Tennessee, USA were represented among the donors. Blood was collected by leukapheresis, and PBMCs were isolated by Ficoll-Histopaque density gradient centrifugation and then cryopreserved in liquid nitrogen vapor phase. Purity and quantity of every magnetically sorted T cell population were checked by analytical flow cytometry. Genomic DNA was isolated from each sorted fraction and quantified by UV absorbance on a Nanodrop 2000c. The research as a whole found: Based on pairwise subsampling, the degree of clonotype sharing among donors was expected to be affected by sequencing depth. Incomplete sequencing was indicated by rarefaction of sorted-subset datasets, despite the large sequencing depth. Across a few donors, approximately 5% of naive CD4, over 3% of naive CD8, approximately 2.5% of memory CD4, and 0.4% to 0.45% of memory CD8 clonotypes were shared. Because the study included only a small number of donors, the genetic and exposure-history diversity represented was limited. Estimated clonotype richness was generally larger for naive than for memory subsets. Compared with non-shared clonotypes, the clonotypes found in all four sorted-subset donors had higher generation probabilities. Sampling was restricted to blood, and TCR repertoires in tissue are likely to differ from TCR repertoires in blood.

TCR CDR3 regions were amplified from genomic DNA by multiplex PCR using the deep immunoSEQ assay. For each cell subset, the extracted genomic DNA was distributed evenly across all wells of several immunoSEQ 96-well plates, and each plate served as one replicate. For sorted subsets, approximately 190 ng genomic DNA, equal to tens of thousands of T cell genomes, was loaded into each replicate PCR. Purified libraries were quantified with a Qubit 3.0 fluorometer, sized on a Bioanalyzer 2100, and re-quantified with the KAPA Library Quantification kit. Each immunoSEQ 96-well plate was sequenced on its own single-read 150-cycle Illumina NextSeq 550 flow cell. The source study handled its data this way. Because only junctional sequences without quality scores were contained in the immunoSEQ output, filtering matching that applied to full-length reads could not be performed. Sequences were annotated with PyIR, a Python wrapper for IgBLAST v1.9, using IMGT germline references to assign V/J genes and CDR3. Reads with weak V/J assignments (E-value above 1e-6), missing CDR3, stop codons, out-of-frame junctions, or ambiguous translated residues were removed. V3J clonotypes were defined by identical inferred V gene, J gene, and CDR3 amino acid sequence. Percentage overlap between repertoires was computed as shared unique clonotypes divided by the size of the smaller repertoire. Repertoire richness was assessed with RTK rarefaction, the Chao1 estimator, and Recon v2.1 estimates of unobserved clonotypes. For all TCRbeta clonotypes obtained by the gDNA method from several donors, generation probabilities were computed with OLGA. Imported from immuneACCESS, the table was reduced by TCRdb to in-frame sequences with V and J called. These copies leave out some clones; in studies compared against another copy, an unresolved V gene accounts for under half, and the cause of the remainder is not known. The D gene and trimming were derived from the DNA, and the V and J assignments and clone size from that table. This sample lists some 2,000,000 clones; less than 95% were detected once. 1.1% of the sample belongs to the ten largest clones.

The CDR3 runs 16 amino acids, cysteine and phenylalanine included. CDR3 DNA is the only sequence kept; it has 48 bases, read in frame from the first base. V is shortened by 3 bases, J by 6 bases, and the region joining them spans 21 bases. The CDR1 and CDR2 encoded by the germline V gene are SGDLS and YYNGEE. Remarks on this clone: Its cognate antigen has yet to be identified. No base qualities exist here, and no much larger clone lies one base off it.

Sequenced: naive CD8+ T cells sorted from blood. The cell subset or site label of this sample denotes: CD45RA+CCR7+. Recombination connected TRBV9 to TRBJ1-2; the best D guess is TRBD1, with 5 bases matching. The source is a man younger than 35 in good health. The CDR3 amino acid sequence is: CASSGTLSGGSDGYTF. The sequenced DNA: TGTGCCAGCAGCGGGACCCTTTCTGGGGGTTCTGATGGCTACACCTTC.